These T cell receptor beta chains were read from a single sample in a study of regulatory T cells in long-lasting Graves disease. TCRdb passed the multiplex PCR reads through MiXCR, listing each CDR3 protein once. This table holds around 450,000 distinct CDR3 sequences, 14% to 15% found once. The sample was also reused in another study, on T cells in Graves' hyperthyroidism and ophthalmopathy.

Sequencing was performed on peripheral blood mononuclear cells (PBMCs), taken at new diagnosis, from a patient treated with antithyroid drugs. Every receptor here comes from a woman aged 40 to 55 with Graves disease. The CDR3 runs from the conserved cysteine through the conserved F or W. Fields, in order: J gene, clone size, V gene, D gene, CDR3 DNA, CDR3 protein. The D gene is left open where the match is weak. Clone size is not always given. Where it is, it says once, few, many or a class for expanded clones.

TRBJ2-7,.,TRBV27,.,TGTGCCAGCAGCACTAGCACGCACTACGAGCAGTACTTC,CASSTSTHYEQYF
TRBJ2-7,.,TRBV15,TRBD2,TGTGCCACCAGCACGACTTTACTAGCGGGAGTCGACTACGAGCAGTACTTC,CATSTTLLAGVDYEQYF
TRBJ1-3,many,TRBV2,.,TGTGCCAGCGGGACGGATGGAAACACCATATATTTT,CASGTDGNTIYF
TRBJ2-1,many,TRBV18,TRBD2,TGTGCCAGCTCACCCGAGCGGGAGGGCCACAATGAGCAGTTCTTC,CASSPEREGHNEQFF
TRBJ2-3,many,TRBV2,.,TGTGCCAGCACGAAACTCGTTACAGATACGCAGTATTTT,CASTKLVTDTQYF
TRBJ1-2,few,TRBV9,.,TGTGCCAGCAGCGCCAGGGAGGGGATGGATGGCTACACCTTC,CASSAREGMDGYTF
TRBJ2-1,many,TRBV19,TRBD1,TGTGCCAGTAGCCTGGGGACAGGGGAATTCAACTACAATGAGCAGTTCTTC,CASSLGTGEFNYNEQFF
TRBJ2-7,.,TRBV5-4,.,TGTGCCAGCAGTCAAGACTATCTAGCCTACGAGCAGTACTTC,CASSQDYLAYEQYF
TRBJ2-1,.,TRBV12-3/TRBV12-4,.,TGTGCCAGCGGAGGGAGAGGCCTTGAGGACAATGAGCAGTTCTTC,CASGGRGLEDNEQFF
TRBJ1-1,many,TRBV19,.,TGTGCCAGCAGTATAGGGAACACTGAAGCTTTCTTT,CASSIGNTEAFF
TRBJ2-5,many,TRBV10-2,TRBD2,TGCGCCAGCAGTGAGTCGAGAAGCAGGGAGGGTCAAGAGACCCAGTACTTC,CASSESRSREGQETQYF
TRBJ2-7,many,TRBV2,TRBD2,TGTGCCAGCACGGCCTCACTAGCGGCAAGCTCCTACGAGCAGTACTTC,CASTASLAASSYEQYF
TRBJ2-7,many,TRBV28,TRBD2,TGTGCCAGCAGTCACCAGCGGGAGGGCCGGTACGAGCAGTACTTC,CASSHQREGRYEQYF
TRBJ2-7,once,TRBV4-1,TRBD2,TGCGCCAGCAGCCAAGATGCGACTAGCGGTTCCTACGAGCAGTACTTC,CASSQDATSGSYEQYF
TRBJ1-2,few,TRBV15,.,TGTGCCACCAGCAGAGGAGGGGGTACTAACTATGGCTACACCTTC,CATSRGGGTNYGYTF
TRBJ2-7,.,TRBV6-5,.,TGTGCCAGCAGTTACCGAAACGAGGTAGACGAGCAGTACTTC,CASSYRNEVDEQYF
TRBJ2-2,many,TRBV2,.,TGTGCCAGCAGTGAAGTGGGCGGAAACACCGGGGAGCTGTTTTTT,CASSEVGGNTGELFF
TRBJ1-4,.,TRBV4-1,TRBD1,TGCGCCAGCAGCCACCCGGGACAGGGAACTAATGAAAAACTGTTTTTT,CASSHPGQGTNEKLFF
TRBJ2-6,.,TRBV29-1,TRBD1,TGCAGCGCTTTTGGGACAGTGAACTCTGGGGCCAACGTCCTGACTTTC,CSAFGTVNSGANVLTF
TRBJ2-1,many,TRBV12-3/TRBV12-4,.,TGTGCCAGCAGTTTTTGGGGGAATGAGCAGTTCTTC,CASSFWGNEQFF
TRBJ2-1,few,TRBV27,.,TGTGCCAGCAGCCTCACAACAACCCTTTCCTACAATGAGCAGTTCTTC,CASSLTTTLSYNEQFF
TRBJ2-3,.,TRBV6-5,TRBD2,TGTGCCAGCAGTTCCCCCCGGGAGGCCACAGATACGCAGTATTTT,CASSSPREATDTQYF
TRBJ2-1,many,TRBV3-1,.,TGTGCCAGCAGCCAAGTTCCCGACGCCCGCCCTTACAATGAGCAGTTCTTC,CASSQVPDARPYNEQFF
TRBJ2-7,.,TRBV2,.,TGTGCCAGCACCTGGACAGCCTACGAGCAGTACTTC,CASTWTAYEQYF
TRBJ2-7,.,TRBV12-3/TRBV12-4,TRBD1,TGTGCCAGCAGCGGTAACAGGGGGATCTACGAGCAGTACTTC,CASSGNRGIYEQYF
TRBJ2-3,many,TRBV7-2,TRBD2,TGTGCCAGCAGCTTAGTTAGCGGGACCACAGATACGCAGTATTTT,CASSLVSGTTDTQYF
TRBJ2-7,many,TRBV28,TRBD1,TGTGCCAGCGTTCGAGGACAGGGCAACGAGCAGTACTTC,CASVRGQGNEQYF
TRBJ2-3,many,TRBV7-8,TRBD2,TGTGCCAGCAGCGTGAAGCGGGGAGGCACAGATACGCAGTATTTT,CASSVKRGGTDTQYF
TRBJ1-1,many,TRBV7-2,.,TGTGCCAGCAGCCCCGACGGAGAGAACACTGAAGCTTTCTTT,CASSPDGENTEAFF
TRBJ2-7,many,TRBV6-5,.,TGTGCCAGCAGTTACGGCCAGGCTGCCTACGAGCAGTACTTC,CASSYGQAAYEQYF
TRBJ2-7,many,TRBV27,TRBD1,TGTGCCAGCACCCAATCGGCCGGGACAGGAGTGTACGAGCAGTACTTC,CASTQSAGTGVYEQYF
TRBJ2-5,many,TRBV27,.,TGTGCCAGCAGTTTAGTAGGACATAGCATTTACCAAGAGACCCAGTACTTC,CASSLVGHSIYQETQYF
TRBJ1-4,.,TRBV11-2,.,TGTGCCAGCAGCTTAGGGATTACAGATGAAAAACTGTTCTTT,CASSLGITDEKLFF
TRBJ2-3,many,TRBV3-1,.,TGTGCCAGCAGTCCAAGTCTCGGAAAACACACAGATACGCAGTATTTT,CASSPSLGKHTDTQYF
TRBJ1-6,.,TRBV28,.,TGTGCCAGCAGTTTAGGGCAGGGGAATTCACCCCTCTACTTT,CASSLGQGNSPLYF
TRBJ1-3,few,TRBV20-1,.,TGCAGTGCTAGAGGGGATCTCGGCACCATATATTTT,CSARGDLGTIYF
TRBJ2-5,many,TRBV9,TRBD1,TGTGCCAGCAGCGGGGGGACAGGTATGCGGGAGACCCAGTACTTC,CASSGGTGMRETQYF
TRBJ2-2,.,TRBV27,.,TGTGCCAGCAGTTTGTCGGGATGGGACACCGGGGAGCTGTTTTTT,CASSLSGWDTGELFF
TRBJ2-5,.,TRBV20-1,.,TGCAGTGCTAGAGGTTCAGGGGAGTGGGAGACCCAGTACTTC,CSARGSGEWETQYF
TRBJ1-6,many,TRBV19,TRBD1,TGTGCCAGTAGCTGGACAGGGCCCGGGATCAATTCACCCCTCCACTTT,CASSWTGPGINSPLHF
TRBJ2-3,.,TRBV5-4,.,TGTGCCACCATGGACGGGGTAGCGAGCACAGATACGCAGTATTTT,CATMDGVASTDTQYF
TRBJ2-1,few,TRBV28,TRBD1,TGTGCCAGCAGTTTTTCGACAGGGGGAGGAAATGAGCAGTTCTTC,CASSFSTGGGNEQFF
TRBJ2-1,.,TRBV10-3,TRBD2,TGTGCCATCCCTAAGAGCGGGCTAGCGGGAGGTTCCTACAATGAGCAGTTCTTC,CAIPKSGLAGGSYNEQFF
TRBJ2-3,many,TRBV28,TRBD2,TGTGCCAGCAGTTTATACCTCGGAGACCCAGATCCCTCAGGGACTAGCTTCTTAGATACGCAGTATTTT,CASSLYLGDPDPSGTSFLDTQYF
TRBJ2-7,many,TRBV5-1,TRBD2,TGCGCCAGCAGCTTGTCGGCTAGCGGGAGCGGCGAGCAGTACTTC,CASSLSASGSGEQYF
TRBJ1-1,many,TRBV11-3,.,TGTGCCAGCAGCTTAGATCCCCTCCGGACCCCTGAAGCTTTCTTT,CASSLDPLRTPEAFF
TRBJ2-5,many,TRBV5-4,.,TGTGCCAGCAGCCCGGACGCTTCGGAGACCCAGTACTTC,CASSPDASETQYF
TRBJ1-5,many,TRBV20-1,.,TGCAGTGCTGCACCCTCGACCGGGACGGGGCGGCAGCCCCAGCATTTT,CSAAPSTGTGRQPQHF
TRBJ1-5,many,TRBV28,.,TGTGCCAGCAGGGTTACGAGTTATAGCAATCAGCCCCAGCATTTT,CASRVTSYSNQPQHF
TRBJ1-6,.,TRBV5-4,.,TGTGCCAGCAGCTTGTACAGTGAGGGTTCACCCCTCCACTTT,CASSLYSEGSPLHF
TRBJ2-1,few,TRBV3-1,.,TGTGCCAACAGCGCCTCGACCCTAGGGATCGATGAGCAGTTCTTC,CANSASTLGIDEQFF
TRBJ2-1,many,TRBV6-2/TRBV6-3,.,TGTGCCAGCAGTGAATGGGGAAACTCCTACAATGAGCAGTTCTTC,CASSEWGNSYNEQFF
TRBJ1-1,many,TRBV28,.,TGTGCCAGCAGGTACAGGCGTTACACTGAAGCTTTCTTT,CASRYRRYTEAFF
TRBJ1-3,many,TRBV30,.,TGTGCCTGGATCCCGACCGTTGGAAACACCATATATTTT,CAWIPTVGNTIYF
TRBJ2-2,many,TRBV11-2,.,TGTGCCAGCAGCTTAGCTTGGGGGGGGCGAATTGGCGGGGAGCTGTTTTTT,CASSLAWGGRIGGELFF
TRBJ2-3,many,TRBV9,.,TGTGCCAGCAGTGAAGACACCCCCGCCACAGATACGCAGTATTTT,CASSEDTPATDTQYF